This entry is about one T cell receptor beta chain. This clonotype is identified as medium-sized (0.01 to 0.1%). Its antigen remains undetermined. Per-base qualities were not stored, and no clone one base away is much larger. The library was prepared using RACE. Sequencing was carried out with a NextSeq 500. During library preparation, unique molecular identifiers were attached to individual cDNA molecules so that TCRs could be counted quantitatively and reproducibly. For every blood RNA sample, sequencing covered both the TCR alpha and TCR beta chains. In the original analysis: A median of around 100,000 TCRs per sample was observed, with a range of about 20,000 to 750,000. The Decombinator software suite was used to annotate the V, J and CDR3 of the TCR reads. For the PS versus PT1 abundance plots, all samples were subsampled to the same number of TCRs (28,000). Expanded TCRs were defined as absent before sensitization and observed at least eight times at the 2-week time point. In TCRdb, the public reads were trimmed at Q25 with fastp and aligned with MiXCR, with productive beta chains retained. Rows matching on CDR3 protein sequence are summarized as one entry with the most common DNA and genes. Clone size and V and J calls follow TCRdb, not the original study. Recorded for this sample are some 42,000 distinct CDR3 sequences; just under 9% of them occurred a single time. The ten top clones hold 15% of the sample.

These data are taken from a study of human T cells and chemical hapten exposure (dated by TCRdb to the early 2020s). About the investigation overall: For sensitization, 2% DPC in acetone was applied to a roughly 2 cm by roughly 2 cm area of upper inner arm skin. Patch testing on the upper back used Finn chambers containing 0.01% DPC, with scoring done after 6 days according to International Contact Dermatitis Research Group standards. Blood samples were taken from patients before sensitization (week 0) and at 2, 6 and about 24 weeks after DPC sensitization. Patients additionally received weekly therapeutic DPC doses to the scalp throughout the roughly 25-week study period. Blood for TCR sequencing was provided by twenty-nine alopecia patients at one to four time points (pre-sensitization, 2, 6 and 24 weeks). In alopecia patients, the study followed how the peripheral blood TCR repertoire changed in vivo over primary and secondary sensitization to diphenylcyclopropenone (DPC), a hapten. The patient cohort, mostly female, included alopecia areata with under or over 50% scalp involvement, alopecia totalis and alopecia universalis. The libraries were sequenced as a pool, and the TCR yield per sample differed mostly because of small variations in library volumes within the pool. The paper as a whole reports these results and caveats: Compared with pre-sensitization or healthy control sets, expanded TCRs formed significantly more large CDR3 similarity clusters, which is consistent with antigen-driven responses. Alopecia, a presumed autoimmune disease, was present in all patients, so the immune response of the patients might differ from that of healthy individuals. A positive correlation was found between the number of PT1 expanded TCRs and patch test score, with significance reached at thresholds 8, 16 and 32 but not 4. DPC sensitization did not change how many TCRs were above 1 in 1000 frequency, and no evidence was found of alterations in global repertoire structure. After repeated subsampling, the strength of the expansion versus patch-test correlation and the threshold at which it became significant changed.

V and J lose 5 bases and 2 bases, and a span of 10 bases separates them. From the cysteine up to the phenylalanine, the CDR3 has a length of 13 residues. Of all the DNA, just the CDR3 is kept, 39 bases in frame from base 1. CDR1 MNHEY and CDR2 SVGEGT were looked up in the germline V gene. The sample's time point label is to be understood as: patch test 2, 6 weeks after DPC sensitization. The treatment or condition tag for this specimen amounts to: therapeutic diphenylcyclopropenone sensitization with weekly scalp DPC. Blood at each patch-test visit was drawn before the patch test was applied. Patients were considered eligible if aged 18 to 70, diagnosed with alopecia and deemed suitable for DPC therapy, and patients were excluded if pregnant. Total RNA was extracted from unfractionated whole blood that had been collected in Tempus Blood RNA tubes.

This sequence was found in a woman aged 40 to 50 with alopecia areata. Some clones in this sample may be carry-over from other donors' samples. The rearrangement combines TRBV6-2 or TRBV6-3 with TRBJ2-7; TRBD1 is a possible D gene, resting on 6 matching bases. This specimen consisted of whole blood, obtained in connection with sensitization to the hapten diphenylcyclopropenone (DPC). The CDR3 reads CASSKTGTYEQYF. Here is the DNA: TGTGCCAGCAGTAAGACAGGAACCTACGAGCAGTACTTC.